This T cell receptor beta chain was recovered during a study of human T cells and chemical hapten exposure. Study-wide background: Sensitization applied 2% DPC to roughly 2 cm by roughly 2 cm of upper inner arm skin. Study observations and caveats: Alopecia in the donors means their immune response may deviate from healthy people's. Against controls, expanded TCRs gave rise to significantly more large CDR3 similarity clusters.

As to time point: patch test 1, 2 weeks after DPC sensitization. Treatment here: therapeutic diphenylcyclopropenone sensitization with weekly scalp DPC. This clonotype was detected ten times or more. Its specificity is not known. The V and J ends lost 6 bases and 3 bases, in that order; junction bases with no gene match: 2. The CDR3 sequence is 11 residues long. CDR1 and CDR2 (germline): DFQATT, SNEGSKA (reference sequence). One entry per CDR3 protein results from TCRdb running MiXCR on the RACE reads. The sample yields around 150,000 distinct CDR3 sequences, approximately 15% seen once. The V call is TRBV20-1, the J call TRBJ2-7; TRBD1 agrees at 7 bases. The source was whole blood, collected in connection with sensitization to the hapten diphenylcyclopropenone (DPC). This TCR was recovered from a woman in her thirties with alopecia areata. Some clones in this sample may be carry-over from other donors' samples. The CDR3 DNA reads as TGCAGTGCCAGGACAGGCTACGAGCAGTACTTC. This sequence encodes CSARTGYEQYF.